The rows below give T cell receptor beta chains drawn from one sample of a study of siplizumab effects on memory and regulatory T cells. Measured with immunoSEQ multiplex PCR; TCRdb has only the in-frame clones, and not every one. The table has some 99,000 clones, approximately 90% seen once. The sequencing sample was made of Tregs sorted from blood. The receptors shown here come from a human donor in good health. Both conserved end residues are part of each CDR3. The D gene is left open where the match is weak. Only some rows state a clone size, as once, few, many or a class for expanded clones.

v_call: TRBV2
clone_size: .
j_call: TRBJ1-5
d_call: .
cdr3_nt: TGTGCCAGCACCCTGACTTGGGTGATAGATATTCAGCCCCAGCATTTT
cdr3_aa: CASTLTWVIDIQPQHF

v_call: TRBV14
clone_size: .
j_call: TRBJ1-1
d_call: .
cdr3_nt: TGTGCCAGCAGCCAAGACTCTACCTTGAACACTGAAGCTTTCTTT
cdr3_aa: CASSQDSTLNTEAFF

v_call: TRBV19
clone_size: .
j_call: TRBJ1-2
d_call: .
cdr3_nt: TGTGCCAGTAGTATAACCGAGAACTATGGCTACACCTTC
cdr3_aa: CASSITENYGYTF

v_call: TRBV6-1
clone_size: .
j_call: TRBJ2-7
d_call: .
cdr3_nt: TGTGCCAGCACGTCCTCCCCATACGAGCAGTACTTC
cdr3_aa: CASTSSPYEQYF

v_call: TRBV10-3
clone_size: .
j_call: TRBJ2-1
d_call: .
cdr3_nt: TGTGCCATCAGTGAGTGGAGTACCTCATCCTACAATGAGCAGTTCTTC
cdr3_aa: CAISEWSTSSYNEQFF

v_call: TRBV6-5
clone_size: .
j_call: TRBJ1-1
d_call: TRBD1
cdr3_nt: TGTGCCAGCAGGTGGGACAGGGGGCGGACTGAAGCTTTCTTT
cdr3_aa: CASRWDRGRTEAFF

v_call: TRBV19
clone_size: .
j_call: TRBJ1-2
d_call: .
cdr3_nt: TGTGCCAGTAGTATTCGGACCTTCTATGGCTACACCTTC
cdr3_aa: CASSIRTFYGYTF

v_call: TRBV18
clone_size: .
j_call: TRBJ2-4
d_call: .
cdr3_nt: TGTGCCAGCTCAGCTTCACAGTCAGTTGATATATACATTCAGTACTTC
cdr3_aa: CASSASQSVDIYIQYF

v_call: TRBV11-3
clone_size: few
j_call: TRBJ2-1
d_call: TRBD2
cdr3_nt: TGTGCCAGCAGCTCATCCATTCCGGGACTAGCGAAAAATGAGCAGTTCTTC
cdr3_aa: CASSSSIPGLAKNEQFF

v_call: TRBV10-2
clone_size: .
j_call: TRBJ2-7
d_call: .
cdr3_nt: TGCGCCAGCGCCCGGGACGGAAACTACGAGCAGTACTTC
cdr3_aa: CASARDGNYEQYF

v_call: TRBV27
clone_size: .
j_call: TRBJ1-6
d_call: .
cdr3_nt: TGTGCCAGCAGTTCTGTCGACTCCTATAATTCACCCCTCCACTTT
cdr3_aa: CASSSVDSYNSPLHF

v_call: TRBV27
clone_size: .
j_call: TRBJ1-1
d_call: .
cdr3_nt: TGTGCCAGCAGTCGTCTCGCTTACACTGAAGCTTTCTTT
cdr3_aa: CASSRLAYTEAFF

v_call: TRBV6-1
clone_size: .
j_call: TRBJ2-7
d_call: .
cdr3_nt: TGTGCCAGCAGTGAAGCCAGCAGGGAAGTCCACGAGCAGTACTTC
cdr3_aa: CASSEASREVHEQYF